Listed below are T cell receptor beta chains from one sample, sequenced in a study of cytomegalovirus exposure and HLA in healthy donors. The protocol was immunoSEQ multiplex PCR, while the TCRdb copy is restricted to in-frame clones and leaves out a portion. The sample carries around 90,000 clones, roughly 63% recorded once. Sequenced sample: PBMCs. Every receptor here comes from a woman aged 45-59 years in good health and CMV-seropositive. CDR3s include the opening cysteine and the closing phenylalanine or tryptophan. Each record gives: clone size, J gene, D gene, V gene, CDR3 DNA, CDR3 protein. A D gene is named only where the DNA matches it firmly. For some rows the clone size is stated as once, few or many, or as a class when expanded; others skip it.

. | TRBJ2-7 | . | TRBV7-2 | TGTGCCAGCAGCAACCGGGACATCTACGAGCAGTACTTC | CASSNRDIYEQYF
. | TRBJ2-3 | TRBD2 | TRBV7-9 | TGTGCCAGCAGCTCTGGGACTAGCGGGGGTGCAGATACGCAGTATTTT | CASSSGTSGGADTQYF
. | TRBJ2-2 | TRBD2 | TRBV7-6 | TGTGCCAGCAGCTCCTCACCTAGCGGGGGGGAAACCGGGGAGCTGTTTTTT | CASSSSPSGGETGELFF
few | TRBJ2-1 | TRBD2 | TRBV7-9 | TGTGCCAGCAGCTTACCCTTCCGACTAGCGGGGGGGATCAATGAGCAGTTCTTC | CASSLPFRLAGGINEQFF
. | TRBJ2-1 | TRBD1 | TRBV11-1 | TGTGCCAGCAGCTTTTCGCCGGGACAGGGAAACAATGAGCAGTTCTTC | CASSFSPGQGNNEQFF
. | TRBJ2-7 | . | TRBV6-5 | TGTGCCAGCAGTTACTCGAAGAAAGCTGCTTACGAGCAGTACTTC | CASSYSKKAAYEQYF
. | TRBJ2-5 | TRBD1 | TRBV6-5 | TGTGCCAGCAGTTACTCGGGACAGGGAGGATCGACCCAGTACTTC | CASSYSGQGGSTQYF
. | TRBJ1-2 | . | TRBV9 | TGTGCCAGCAGCCCCCGCCCGGGGGTAGCTAACTATGGCTACACCTTC | CASSPRPGVANYGYTF
. | TRBJ1-1 | . | TRBV6-5 | TGTGCCAGCAGTTACCCAGGGTCTGAAGCTTTCTTT | CASSYPGSEAFF
. | TRBJ2-1 | TRBD2 | TRBV5-4 | TGTGCCAGCAGCTTTAGCGGGGGACCCAACAATGAGCAGTTCTTC | CASSFSGGPNNEQFF
few | TRBJ2-3 | TRBD2 | TRBV28 | TGTGCCAGCAGTTTATGGGACCTAGCGGGGGGGCCGGATACGCAGTATTTT | CASSLWDLAGGPDTQYF
few | TRBJ1-1 | TRBD1 | TRBV9 | TGTGCCAGCAGCGTATCTAAGGACAGGTCCCCGAACACTGAAGCTTTCTTT | CASSVSKDRSPNTEAFF
. | TRBJ2-1 | . | TRBV19 | TGTGCCAGTACCAAAGACGAGGTCTACAATGAGCAGTTCTTC | CASTKDEVYNEQFF
. | TRBJ1-1 | TRBD1 | TRBV10-3 | TGTGCCATCAGTGAGTCGAGTTTGGGACAGGGGAACACTGAAGCTTTCTTT | CAISESSLGQGNTEAFF
once | TRBJ1-2 | TRBD1 | TRBV18 | TGTGCCAGCTCACCACTCGGACAGGAGCTAAGGGGCTACACCTTC | CASSPLGQELRGYTF